This TCR beta chain was recovered during a study of cytomegalovirus exposure and HLA in healthy donors. Study findings and constraints: The number of N-insertions in an Asian-associated ancestry cluster was reportedly below the roughly 670-donor mean in a later analysis.

This cohort consisted of healthy bone marrow donors. At the time of sampling, donors were nominally healthy, though unrecorded immune exposures were likely. PCR involved 60 Vbeta and 13 Jbeta primers. Sequenced by immunoSEQ multiplex PCR; TCRdb stores in-frame clones only, minus some. The profile shows 200,000 to 250,000 clones, about three quarters of them singletons. Notes on this clone: Its antigen is unknown.

V was clipped by 1 base and J by 10 bases, with 13 bases between them. Germline-derived CDR1 and CDR2 are SGHTA and FQGNSA. The CDR3 spans 13 residues. J is TRBJ1-2 and V is TRBV7-2; D uncertain. Material for sequencing was PBMCs. This receptor was obtained from a boy aged 10-17 years in good health and CMV-seronegative. The CDR3 loop is CASSLGRGRDYTF. The CDR3 DNA sequence: TGTGCCAGCAGCTTAGGTCGGGGTAGAGACTACACCTTC.